These 7 T cell receptor beta chains were sequenced from one sample in a study of T cells in Graves' hyperthyroidism and ophthalmopathy. Amplification yielded TCR beta CDR3 regions, with RNA transcripts as the source. The HTBI primer set was used in a first-round RT-PCR of the TCR CDR3. TCRdb independently ran MiXCR on the multiplex PCR reads; one entry per CDR3 protein. The sample comprises more than 550,000 distinct CDR3 sequences, approximately 19% of which are singletons, and 16% rests with the top ten. The material sequenced was blood. The receptors were gathered from a woman between 50 and 59 years old with Graves' hyperthyroidism that later progressed to Graves' ophthalmopathy.

This clonotype was seen more than once but under ten times. The chain joins TRBV27 to TRBJ1-4, with D unresolved. Deletions cut 4 bases from V and 7 bases from J, with 13 bases between. Germline CDR1 and CDR2: MNHEY and SMNVEV (reference sequence). The CDR3 extends over 14 amino acids. Written as DNA, the CDR3 is TGTGCCAGCAGTTCTCACCCTAGTGGTGAAAAACTGTTTTTT. It is translated as CASSSHPSGEKLFF.

The rearrangement joins TRBV10-3 to TRBJ1-1, with a weak D call TRBD1 (6 bases). CDR3 length: 13 amino acids. Between the trimmed V and J ends, which lost 1 base and 7 bases, there was a span of 10 bases. Germline V gene sequence: CDR1 ENHRY, CDR2 SYGVKD. In nucleotides, the CDR3 is TGTGCCATCAGTGAGTACAGGGCGATTGAAGCTTTCTTT. Amino acids: CAISEYRAIEAFF.

This clonotype has a handful of counts. CDR3 amino acids: CASKTTGTGGYTF. CDR3 DNA: TGTGCCAGCAAAACTACAGGGACAGGTGGCTACACCTTC. The genes are TRBV6-1 and TRBJ1-2, with 8 bases lining up with TRBD1. J was trimmed by 7 bases and V by 7 bases; bases with no gene match: 8. This CDR3 spans 13 amino acids. Per germline, CDR1 MNHNS and CDR2 SASEGT.

This clonotype was seen a few times. The chain recombines TRBV5-6 with TRBJ2-5, with 10 bases matching TRBD2. Trimming took 0 bases from V and 2 from J; bases not matched to a gene: 16. This CDR3 has 20 residues. Germline CDR1 is SGHDT and CDR2 is YYEEEE. The CDR3, as DNA: TGTGCCAGCAGCTTGGGAGGGTCTAGCGGGGGCCAATATCGACAAGAGACCCAGTACTTC. It codes for CASSLGGSSGGQYRQETQYF. Combining the CDR3 with reference TRBV5-6 and TRBJ2-5 gives the whole variable domain DAGVTQSPTHLIKTRGQQVTLRCSPKSGHDTVSWYQQALGQGPQFIFQYYEEEERQRGNFPDRFSGHQFPNYSSELNVNALLLGDSALYLCASSLGGSSGGQYRQETQYFGPGTRLLVL.

This clonotype was found many times. This chain links TRBV3-1 with TRBJ2-1; possibly TRBD2 for D (7 bases). Germline values: CDR1 LGHDT, CDR2 YNNKEL (reference sequence). The CDR3 consists of 16 residues. Between the trimmed V and J ends, which lost 4 bases and 0 bases, there was a span of 13 bases. CDR3 sequence: CASSPGLGGSYNEQFF. CDR3 sequence (DNA): TGTGCCAGCAGCCCCGGACTAGGGGGCTCCTACAATGAGCAGTTCTTC.

The chain carries TRBV7-8 and TRBJ1-2; D is ambiguous. V was pared by 2 bases and J by 3 bases, with 16 bases between. CDR1 is SGHVS and CDR2 is FQNEAQ in the germline V gene. The CDR3 has 16 amino acids. CDR3 protein: CASSLLLLAEYYGYTF. DNA for the CDR3: TGTGCCAGCAGCTTACTTCTTCTGGCAGAGTACTATGGCTACACCTTC.

This clonotype came up many times. This chain uses TRBV3-1 with TRBJ2-1; D ambiguous. The CDR3 has 16 amino acids. CDR1 and CDR2 (germline): LGHDT, YNNKEL (reference sequence). V shed 2 bases and J shed 5 bases, with 16 bases lying between them. CDR3 protein: CASSQLDVGIDNEQFF. CDR3 nucleotides: TGTGCCAGCAGCCAATTGGACGTCGGTATAGACAATGAGCAGTTCTTC.